These T cell receptor beta chains were read from a single sample in a study of control samples from healthy donors and cancer patients. Assay: immunoSEQ multiplex PCR; the TCRdb copy retains only in-frame clones and omits some. The sample lists around 84,000 clones; 91% were seen once. Material for sequencing was blood. These receptors all come from a young man in good health. Each CDR3 is given with its conserved first and last residue. Fields, in order: clone size, V gene, CDR3 length, D gene, J gene, CDR3 protein, CDR3 DNA. D genes are given only for firm matches. Part of the rows lack a size; the others show once, few, many or a class for expanded clones.

NA	TRBV27	15	TRBD2	TRBJ2-2	CASSFGWGGTGELFF	TGTGCCAGCAGTTTCGGGTGGGGGGGCACCGGGGAGCTGTTTTTT
NA	TRBV30	16	TRBD1	TRBJ1-4	CAWKTYRGLDNEKLFF	TGTGCCTGGAAAACCTACAGGGGGCTGGATAATGAAAAACTGTTTTTT
NA	TRBV4-1	17	TRBD2	TRBJ2-1	CASSQDSSGGFYNEQFF	TGCGCCAGCAGCCAAGACTCCAGCGGGGGGTTCTACAATGAGCAGTTCTTC
NA	TRBV18	15	TRBD1	TRBJ2-2	CASSPGQGYTGELFF	TGTGCCAGCTCACCAGGACAGGGTTACACCGGGGAGCTGTTTTTT
NA	TRBV5-1	20	NA	TRBJ1-6	CASSLTGPRRGSSYNSPLHF	TGCGCCAGCAGCCTGACCGGGCCAAGGCGAGGGAGCTCCTATAATTCACCCCTCCACTTT
NA	TRBV18	18	TRBD2	TRBJ2-1	CASSSGTSGSSYYNEQFF	TGTGCCAGCTCGTCCGGGACTAGCGGGAGTTCTTACTACAATGAGCAGTTCTTC
few	TRBV2	13	TRBD1	TRBJ1-2	CASSDDRGNGYTF	TGTGCCAGCAGTGACGACAGGGGGAATGGCTACACCTTC
NA	TRBV4-2	12	NA	TRBJ1-2	CASSQEGPGYTF	TGTGCCAGCAGCCAAGAAGGTCCTGGCTACACCTTC
NA	TRBV11-3	13	NA	TRBJ2-3	CASSLGVVDTQYF	TGTGCCAGCAGCTTAGGAGTGGTAGATACGCAGTATTTT
NA	TRBV12-5	14	NA	TRBJ1-4	CASGLGATNEKLFF	TGTGCTAGTGGTTTAGGTGCAACTAATGAAAAACTGTTTTTT
NA	TRBV12-3/TRBV12-4	13	NA	TRBJ2-3	CASSSGGWDTQYF	TGTGCCAGCAGTTCGGGCGGATGGGATACGCAGTATTTT
NA	TRBV21-1	15	NA	TRBJ1-3	CASSNGGAMGNTIYF	TGTGCCAGCAGCAACGGAGGGGCTATGGGAAACACCATATATTTT
NA	TRBV19	13	NA	TRBJ2-3	CASSSPGWSGQYF	TGTGCCAGTAGTAGCCCCGGATGGTCAGGGCAGTATTTT
NA	TRBV12-5	15	NA	TRBJ1-5	CASGLGSGSNQPQHF	TGTGCTAGTGGTTTGGGAAGTGGGAGCAATCAGCCCCAGCATTTT
NA	TRBV29-1	12	NA	TRBJ1-1	CSFSPVNTEAFF	TGCAGCTTTTCACCCGTGAACACTGAAGCTTTCTTT
NA	TRBV6-5	15	TRBD2	TRBJ2-3	CASSYRAGGRDTQYF	TGTGCCAGCAGTTATAGAGCGGGGGGTAGAGATACGCAGTATTTT
NA	TRBV6-2/TRBV6-3	19	TRBD2	TRBJ2-6	CASSYSIGAGASGANVLTF	TGTGCCAGCAGTTACTCGATCGGTGCGGGAGCTTCTGGGGCCAACGTCCTGACTTTC
NA	TRBV18	15	TRBD1	TRBJ2-5	CASSLRTGPQETQYF	TGTGCCAGCTCCTTACGGACAGGGCCCCAAGAGACCCAGTACTTC
NA	TRBV28	15	NA	TRBJ1-2	CASSTPDSPFYGYTF	TGTGCCAGCAGTACCCCTGACAGTCCTTTCTATGGCTACACCTTC
NA	TRBV25-1	14	TRBD1	TRBJ1-1	CASTSGQLLAEAFF	TGTGCCAGTACCTCGGGACAGCTCCTAGCTGAAGCTTTCTTT